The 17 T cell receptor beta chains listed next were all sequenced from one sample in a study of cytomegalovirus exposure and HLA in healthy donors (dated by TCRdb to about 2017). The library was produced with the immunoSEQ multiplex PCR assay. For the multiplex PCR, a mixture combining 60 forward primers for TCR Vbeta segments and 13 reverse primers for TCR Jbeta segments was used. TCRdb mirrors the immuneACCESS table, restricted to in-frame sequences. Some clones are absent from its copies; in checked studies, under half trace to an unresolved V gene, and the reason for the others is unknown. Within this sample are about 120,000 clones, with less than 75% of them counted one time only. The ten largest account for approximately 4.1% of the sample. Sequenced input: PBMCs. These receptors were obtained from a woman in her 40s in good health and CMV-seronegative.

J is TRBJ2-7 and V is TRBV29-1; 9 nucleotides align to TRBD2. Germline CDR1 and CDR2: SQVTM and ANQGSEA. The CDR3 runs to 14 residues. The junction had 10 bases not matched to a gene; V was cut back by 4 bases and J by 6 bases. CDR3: CSVGLASGIGEQYF. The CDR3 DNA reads TGCAGCGTTGGTTTGGCTAGCGGGATTGGCGAGCAGTACTTC.

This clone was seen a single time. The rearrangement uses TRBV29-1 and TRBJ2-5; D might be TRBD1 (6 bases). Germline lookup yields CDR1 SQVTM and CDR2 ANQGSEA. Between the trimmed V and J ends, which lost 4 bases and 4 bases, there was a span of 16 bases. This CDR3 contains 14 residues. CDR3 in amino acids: CSVARGLGRETQYF. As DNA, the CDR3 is TGCAGCGTTGCAAGGGGGTTGGGGCGAGAGACCCAGTACTTC.

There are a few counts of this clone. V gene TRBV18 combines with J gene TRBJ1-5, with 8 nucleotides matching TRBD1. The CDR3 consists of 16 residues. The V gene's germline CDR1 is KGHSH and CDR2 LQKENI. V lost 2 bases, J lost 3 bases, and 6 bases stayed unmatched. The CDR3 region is CASSPERTGNNQPQHF. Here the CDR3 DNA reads TGTGCCAGCTCACCAGAACGGACAGGGAACAATCAGCCCCAGCATTTT.

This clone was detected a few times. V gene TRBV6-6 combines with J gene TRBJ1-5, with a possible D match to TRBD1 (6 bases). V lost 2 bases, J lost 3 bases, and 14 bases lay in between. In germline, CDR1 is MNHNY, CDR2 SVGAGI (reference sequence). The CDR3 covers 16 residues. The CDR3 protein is CASSYGRGHPNQPQHF. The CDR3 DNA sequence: TGTGCCAGCAGTTACGGTCGGGGACACCCCAATCAGCCCCAGCATTTT.

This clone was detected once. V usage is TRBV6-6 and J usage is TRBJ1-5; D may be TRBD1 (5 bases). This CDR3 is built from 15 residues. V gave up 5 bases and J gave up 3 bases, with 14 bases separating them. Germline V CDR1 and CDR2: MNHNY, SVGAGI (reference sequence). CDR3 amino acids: CASSLAQGFNQPQHF. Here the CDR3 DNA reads TGTGCCAGCAGTCTTGCCCAGGGATTCAATCAGCCCCAGCATTTT.

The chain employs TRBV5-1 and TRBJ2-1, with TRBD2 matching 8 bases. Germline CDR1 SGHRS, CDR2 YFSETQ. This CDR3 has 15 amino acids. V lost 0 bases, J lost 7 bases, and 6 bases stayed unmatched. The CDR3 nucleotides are TGCGCCAGCAGCTTGGAAGCGGGAGCTAAGAATGAGCAGTTCTTC. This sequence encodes CASSLEAGAKNEQFF.

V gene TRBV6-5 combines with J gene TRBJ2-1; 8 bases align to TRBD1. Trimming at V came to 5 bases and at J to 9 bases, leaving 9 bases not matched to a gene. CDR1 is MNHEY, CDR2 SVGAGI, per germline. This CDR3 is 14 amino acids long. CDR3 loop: CASSPRQGQGEQFF. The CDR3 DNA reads TGTGCCAGCAGTCCCCGACAGGGGCAGGGTGAGCAGTTCTTC.

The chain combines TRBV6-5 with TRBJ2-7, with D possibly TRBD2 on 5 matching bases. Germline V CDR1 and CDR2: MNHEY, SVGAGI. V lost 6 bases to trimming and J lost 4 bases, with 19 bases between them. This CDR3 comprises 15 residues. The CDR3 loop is CASRKQRAGVYEQYF. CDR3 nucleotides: TGTGCCAGCAGAAAGCAGCGCGCCGGGGTATACGAGCAGTACTTC.

Here the CDR3 DNA reads TGTGCCAGCAGTTTATACGGCGGGAGTGGAATAAACTACGAGCAGTACTTC. This gives the protein CASSLYGGSGINYEQYF. The V and J genes are TRBV27 and TRBJ2-7, with 7 bases identical to TRBD2. This CDR3 region has 17 residues. Germline V gene data show CDR1 as MNHEY and CDR2 as SMNVEV (reference sequence). Trimming at V came to 1 base and at J to 3 bases, leaving 12 bases not matched to a gene.

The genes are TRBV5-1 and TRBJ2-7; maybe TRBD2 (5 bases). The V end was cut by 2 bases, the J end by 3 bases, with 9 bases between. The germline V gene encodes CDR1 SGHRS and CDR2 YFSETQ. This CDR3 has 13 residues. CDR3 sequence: CASSFSALYEQYF. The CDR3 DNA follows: TGCGCCAGCAGCTTTAGCGCACTCTACGAGCAGTACTTC.

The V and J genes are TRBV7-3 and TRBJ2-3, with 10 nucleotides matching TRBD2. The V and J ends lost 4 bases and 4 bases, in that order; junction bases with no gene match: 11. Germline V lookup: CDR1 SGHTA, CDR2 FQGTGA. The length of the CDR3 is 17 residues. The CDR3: CASSSAGDSGGSDTQYF. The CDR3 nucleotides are TGTGCCAGCAGCTCCGCCGGAGATAGCGGGGGGTCAGATACGCAGTATTTT.

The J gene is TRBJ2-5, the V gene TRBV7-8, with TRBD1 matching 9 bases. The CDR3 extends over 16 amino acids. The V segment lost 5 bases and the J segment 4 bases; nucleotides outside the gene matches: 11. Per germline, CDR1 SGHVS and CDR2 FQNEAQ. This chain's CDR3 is CASSPSTGTGRETQYF. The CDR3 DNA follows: TGTGCCAGCAGCCCATCAACCGGGACAGGGAGAGAGACCCAGTACTTC.

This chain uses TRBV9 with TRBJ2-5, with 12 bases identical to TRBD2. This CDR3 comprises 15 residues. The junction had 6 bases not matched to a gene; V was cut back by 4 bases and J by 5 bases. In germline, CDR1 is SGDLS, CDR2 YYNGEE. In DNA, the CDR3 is TGTGCCAGCAGCCCGACTAGCGGGAGTGGGGAGACCCAGTACTTC. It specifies CASSPTSGSGETQYF.

Here the CDR3 reads CASSRGAGQGRFADTQYF. CDR3 DNA sequence: TGTGCCAGCAGCCGAGGGGCGGGACAGGGGAGATTCGCAGATACGCAGTATTTT. V is TRBV4-2 and J is TRBJ2-3; 10 positions match TRBD1. Germline CDR1 is LGHNA and CDR2 is YNFKEQ. This CDR3 has 18 residues. Trimming took 4 bases from V and 4 from J; bases not matched to a gene: 14.

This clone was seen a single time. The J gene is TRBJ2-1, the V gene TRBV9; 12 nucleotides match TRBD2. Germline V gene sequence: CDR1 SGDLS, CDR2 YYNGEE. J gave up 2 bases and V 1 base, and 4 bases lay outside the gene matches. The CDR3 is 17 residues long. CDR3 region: CASSVRASGGAYNEQFF. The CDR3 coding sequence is TGTGCCAGCAGCGTACGAGCTAGCGGGGGGGCCTACAATGAGCAGTTCTTC.

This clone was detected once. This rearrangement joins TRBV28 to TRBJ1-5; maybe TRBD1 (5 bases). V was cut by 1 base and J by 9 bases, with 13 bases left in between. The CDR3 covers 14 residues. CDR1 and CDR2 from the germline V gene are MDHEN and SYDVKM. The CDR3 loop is CASSLSRAGWPQHF. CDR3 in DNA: TGTGCCAGCAGTTTATCCAGGGCAGGTTGGCCCCAGCATTTT.

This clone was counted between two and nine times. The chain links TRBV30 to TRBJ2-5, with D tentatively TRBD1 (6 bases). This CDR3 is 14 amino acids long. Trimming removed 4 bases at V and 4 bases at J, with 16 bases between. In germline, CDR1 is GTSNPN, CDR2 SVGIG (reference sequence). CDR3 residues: CAWTQGWGLETQYF. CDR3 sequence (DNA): TGTGCCTGGACCCAGGGGTGGGGCCTAGAGACCCAGTACTTC. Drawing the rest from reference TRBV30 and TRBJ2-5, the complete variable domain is SQTIHQWPATLVQPVGSPLSLECTVEGTSNPNLYWYRQAAGRGLQLLFYSVGIGQISSEVPQNLSASRPQDRQFILSSKKLLLSDSGFYLCAWTQGWGLETQYFGPGTRLLVL.